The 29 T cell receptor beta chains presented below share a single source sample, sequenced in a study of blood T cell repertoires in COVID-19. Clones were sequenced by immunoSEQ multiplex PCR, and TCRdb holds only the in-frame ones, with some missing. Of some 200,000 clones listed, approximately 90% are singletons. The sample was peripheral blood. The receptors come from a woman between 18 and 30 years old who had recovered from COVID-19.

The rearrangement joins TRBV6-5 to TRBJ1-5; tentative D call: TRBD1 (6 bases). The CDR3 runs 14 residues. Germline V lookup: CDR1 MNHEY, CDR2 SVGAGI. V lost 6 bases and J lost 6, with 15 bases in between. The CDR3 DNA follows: TGTGCCAGCAGGAACAGGGATGCCCTTCAGCCCCAGCATTTT. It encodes CASRNRDALQPQHF.

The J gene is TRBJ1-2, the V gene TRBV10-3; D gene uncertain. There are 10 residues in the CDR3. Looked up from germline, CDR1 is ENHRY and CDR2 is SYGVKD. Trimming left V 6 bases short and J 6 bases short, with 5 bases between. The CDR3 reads CAIRRDGYTF. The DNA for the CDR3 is TGTGCCATCAGACGGGATGGCTACACCTTC.

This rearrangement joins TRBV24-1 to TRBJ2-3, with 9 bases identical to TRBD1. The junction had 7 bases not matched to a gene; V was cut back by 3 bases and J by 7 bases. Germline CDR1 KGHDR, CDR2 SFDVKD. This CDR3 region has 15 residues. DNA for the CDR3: TGTGCCACCAGTGATCCCGGGGGGACAGGGAATACGCAGTATTTT. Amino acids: CATSDPGGTGNTQYF.

CDR3 nucleotide sequence: TGTGCCAGCAGCTTACGGGACAGGTACTATGAGCAGTTCTTC. It translates to CASSLRDRYYEQFF. The chain has TRBV13 and TRBJ2-1, with TRBD1 identical over 8 bases. The CDR3 contains 14 residues. Germline V gene lookup returns CDR1 PRHDT and CDR2 FYEKMQ (reference sequence). The ends lost 2 bases at V and 8 bases at J; junction bases unmatched: 5.

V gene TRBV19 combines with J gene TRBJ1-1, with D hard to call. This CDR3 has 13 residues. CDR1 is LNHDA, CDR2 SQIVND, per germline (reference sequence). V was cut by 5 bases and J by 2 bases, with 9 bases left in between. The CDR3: CASSFGLNTEAFF. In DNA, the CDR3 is TGTGCCAGTAGTTTTGGACTAAACACTGAAGCTTTCTTT.

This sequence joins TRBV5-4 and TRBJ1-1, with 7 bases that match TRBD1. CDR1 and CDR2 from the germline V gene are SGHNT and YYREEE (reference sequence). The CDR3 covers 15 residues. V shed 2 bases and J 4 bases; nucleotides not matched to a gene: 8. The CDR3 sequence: CASSFRTGVFTEAFF. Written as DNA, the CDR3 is TGTGCCAGCAGCTTTCGAACAGGGGTATTCACTGAAGCTTTCTTT.

CDR3 in DNA: TGCGCCAGCAGCCAAGGAGCCGGCATCACAGAGCCCCAGCATTTT. This sequence encodes CASSQGAGITEPQHF. The chain links TRBV4-3 to TRBJ1-5, with D hard to call. The CDR3 length is 15 residues. CDR1 and CDR2 (germline): LGHNA, YSLEER. V was shortened by 1 base and J by 8 bases, with 15 bases between the two germline ends.

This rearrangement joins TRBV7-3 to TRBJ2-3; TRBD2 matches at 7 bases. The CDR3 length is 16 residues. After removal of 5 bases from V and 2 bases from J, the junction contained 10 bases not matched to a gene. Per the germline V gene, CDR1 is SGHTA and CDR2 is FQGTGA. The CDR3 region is CASSPEAGADTDTQYF. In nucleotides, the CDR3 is TGTGCCAGCAGCCCCGAGGCGGGAGCAGACACAGATACGCAGTATTTT.

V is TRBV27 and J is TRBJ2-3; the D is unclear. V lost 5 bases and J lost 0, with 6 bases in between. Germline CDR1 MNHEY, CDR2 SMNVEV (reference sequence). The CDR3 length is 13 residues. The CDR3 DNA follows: TGTGCCAGCAGTCGGGTTAGCACAGATACGCAGTATTTT. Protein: CASSRVSTDTQYF.

The CDR3 reads CASSLGSRQGENIQYF. The DNA of the CDR3 is TGTGCCAGCAGCTTAGGGTCCCGACAGGGGGAAAACATTCAGTACTTC. The V and J genes are TRBV7-2 and TRBJ2-4; 9 nucleotides match TRBD1. Germline loops: CDR1 SGHTA, CDR2 FQGNSA. The ends lost 1 base at V and 5 bases at J; junction bases unmatched: 6. The CDR3 runs to 16 residues. Filled out from reference TRBV7-2 and TRBJ2-4, the complete variable domain reads GAGVSQSPSNKVTEKGKDVELRCDPISGHTALYWYRQSLGQGLEFLIYFQGNSAPDKSGLPSDRFSAERTGGSVSTLTIQRTQQEDSAVYLCASSLGSRQGENIQYFGAGTRLSVL.

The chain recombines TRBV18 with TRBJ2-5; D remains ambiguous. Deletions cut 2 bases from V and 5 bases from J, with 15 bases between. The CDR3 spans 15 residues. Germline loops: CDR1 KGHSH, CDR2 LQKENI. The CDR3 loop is CASSPWVGGGETQYF. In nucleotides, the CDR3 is TGTGCCAGCTCACCATGGGTTGGCGGTGGGGAGACCCAGTACTTC.

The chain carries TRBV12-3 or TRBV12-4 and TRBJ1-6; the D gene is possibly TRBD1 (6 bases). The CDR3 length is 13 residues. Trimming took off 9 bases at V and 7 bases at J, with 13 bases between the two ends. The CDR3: CASTRQDNSPLHF. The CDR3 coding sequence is TGTGCCAGTACCCGACAGGACAATTCACCCCTCCACTTT.

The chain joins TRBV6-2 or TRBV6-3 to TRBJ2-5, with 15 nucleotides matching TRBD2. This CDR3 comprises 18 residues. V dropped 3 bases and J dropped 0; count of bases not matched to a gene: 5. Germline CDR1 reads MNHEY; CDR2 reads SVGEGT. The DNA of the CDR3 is TGTGCCAGCAGTTATACCGGGACTAGCGGGGGGTACCAAGAGACCCAGTACTTC. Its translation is CASSYTGTSGGYQETQYF.

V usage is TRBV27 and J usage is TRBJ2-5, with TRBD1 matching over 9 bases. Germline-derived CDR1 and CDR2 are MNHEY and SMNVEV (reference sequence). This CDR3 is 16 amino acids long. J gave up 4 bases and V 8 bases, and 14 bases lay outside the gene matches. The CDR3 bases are TGTGCCAGCTCGACCATACAGGGGGCGGTTATAGAGACCCAGTACTTC. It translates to CASSTIQGAVIETQYF.

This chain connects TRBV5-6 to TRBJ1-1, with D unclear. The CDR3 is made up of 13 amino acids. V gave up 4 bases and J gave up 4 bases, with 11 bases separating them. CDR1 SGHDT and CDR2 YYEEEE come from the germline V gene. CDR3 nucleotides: TGTGCCAGCAGCCGGGAAGTTATCACTGAAGCTTTCTTT. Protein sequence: CASSREVITEAFF. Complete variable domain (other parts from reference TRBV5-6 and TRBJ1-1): DAGVTQSPTHLIKTRGQQVTLRCSPKSGHDTVSWYQQALGQGPQFIFQYYEEEERQRGNFPDRFSGHQFPNYSSELNVNALLLGDSALYLCASSREVITEAFFGQGTRLTVV.

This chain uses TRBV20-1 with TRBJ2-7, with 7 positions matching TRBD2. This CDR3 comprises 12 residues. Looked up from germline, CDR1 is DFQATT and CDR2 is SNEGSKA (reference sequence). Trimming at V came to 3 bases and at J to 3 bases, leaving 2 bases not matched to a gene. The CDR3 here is CSASRTSYEQYV. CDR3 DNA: TGCAGTGCTAGTAGGACTAGCTACGAGCAGTACGTC.

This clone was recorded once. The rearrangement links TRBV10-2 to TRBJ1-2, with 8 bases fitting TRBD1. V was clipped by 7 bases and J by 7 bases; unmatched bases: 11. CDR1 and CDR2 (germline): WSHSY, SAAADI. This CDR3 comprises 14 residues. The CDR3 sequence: CASTPADRGSGYTF. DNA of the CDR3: TGCGCCAGCACACCAGCTGACAGGGGTTCTGGCTACACCTTC.

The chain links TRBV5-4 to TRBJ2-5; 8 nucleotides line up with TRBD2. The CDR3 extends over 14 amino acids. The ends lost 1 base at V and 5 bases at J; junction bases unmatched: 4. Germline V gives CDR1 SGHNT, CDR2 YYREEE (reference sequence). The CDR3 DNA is TGTGCCAGCAGCTTGCGGGGGGGCGGGGAGACCCAGTACTTC. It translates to CASSLRGGGETQYF.

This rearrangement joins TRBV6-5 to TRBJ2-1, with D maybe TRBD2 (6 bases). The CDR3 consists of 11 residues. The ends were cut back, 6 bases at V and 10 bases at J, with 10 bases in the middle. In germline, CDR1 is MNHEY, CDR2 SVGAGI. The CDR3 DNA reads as TGTGCCAGCAGACGGGGGACGGAGCAGTTCTTC. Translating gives CASRRGTEQFF.

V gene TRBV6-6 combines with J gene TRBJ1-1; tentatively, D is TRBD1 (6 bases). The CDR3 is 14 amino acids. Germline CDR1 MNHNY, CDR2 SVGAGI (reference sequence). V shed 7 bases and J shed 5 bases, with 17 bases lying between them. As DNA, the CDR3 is TGTGCCAGCACGAGAGGCGGGGGGCAAACTGAAGCTTTCTTT. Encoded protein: CASTRGGGQTEAFF.

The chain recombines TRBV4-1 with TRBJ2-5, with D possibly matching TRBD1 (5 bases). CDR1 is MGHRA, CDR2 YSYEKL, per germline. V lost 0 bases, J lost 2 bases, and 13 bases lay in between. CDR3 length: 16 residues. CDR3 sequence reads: CASSQDSGRQQETQYF. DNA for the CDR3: TGCGCCAGCAGCCAAGATAGTGGGCGACAGCAAGAGACCCAGTACTTC.

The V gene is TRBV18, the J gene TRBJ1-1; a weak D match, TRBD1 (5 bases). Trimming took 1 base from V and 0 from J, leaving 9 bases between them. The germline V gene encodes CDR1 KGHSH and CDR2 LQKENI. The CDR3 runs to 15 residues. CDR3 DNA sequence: TGTGCCAGCTCACCACGACAGAGCATGAACACTGAAGCTTTCTTT. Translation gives CASSPRQSMNTEAFF.

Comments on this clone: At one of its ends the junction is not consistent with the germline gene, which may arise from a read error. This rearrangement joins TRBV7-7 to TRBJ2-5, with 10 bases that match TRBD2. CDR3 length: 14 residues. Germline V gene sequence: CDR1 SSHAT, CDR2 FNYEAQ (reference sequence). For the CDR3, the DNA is TGTGCTAGCAGCTTATCCGGGACTAGCGATTCCCAGTACTTC. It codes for CASSLSGTSDSQYF.

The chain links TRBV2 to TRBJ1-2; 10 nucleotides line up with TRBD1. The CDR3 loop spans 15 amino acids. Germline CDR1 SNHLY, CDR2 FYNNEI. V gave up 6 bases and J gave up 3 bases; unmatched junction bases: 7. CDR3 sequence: CASSGGQGVYYGYTF. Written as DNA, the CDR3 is TGTGCCAGCAGCGGCGGACAGGGGGTGTACTATGGCTACACCTTC.

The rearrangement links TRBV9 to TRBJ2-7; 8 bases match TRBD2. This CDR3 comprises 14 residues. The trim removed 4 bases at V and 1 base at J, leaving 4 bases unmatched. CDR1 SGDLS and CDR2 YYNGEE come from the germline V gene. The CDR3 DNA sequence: TGTGCCAGCAGCCCTCCTAGCGGGTCCTACGAGCAGTACTTC. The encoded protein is CASSPPSGSYEQYF.

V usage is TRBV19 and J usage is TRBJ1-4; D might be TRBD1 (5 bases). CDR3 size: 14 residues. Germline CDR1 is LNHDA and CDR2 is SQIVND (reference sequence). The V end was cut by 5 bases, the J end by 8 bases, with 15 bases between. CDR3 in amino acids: CASSAAGRKEKLFF. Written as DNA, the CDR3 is TGTGCCAGTAGTGCCGCAGGGAGGAAGGAAAAACTGTTTTTT.

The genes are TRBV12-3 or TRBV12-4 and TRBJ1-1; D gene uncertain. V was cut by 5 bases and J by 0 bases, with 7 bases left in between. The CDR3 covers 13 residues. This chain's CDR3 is CASSHFMNTEAFF. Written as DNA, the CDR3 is TGTGCCAGCAGTCACTTTATGAACACTGAAGCTTTCTTT.

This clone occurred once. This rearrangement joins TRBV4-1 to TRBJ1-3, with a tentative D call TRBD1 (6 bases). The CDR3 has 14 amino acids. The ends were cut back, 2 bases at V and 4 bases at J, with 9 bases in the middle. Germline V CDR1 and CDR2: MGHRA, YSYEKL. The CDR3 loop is CASSQWGPGNTIYF. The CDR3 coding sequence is TGCGCCAGCAGCCAATGGGGGCCCGGAAACACCATATATTTT.

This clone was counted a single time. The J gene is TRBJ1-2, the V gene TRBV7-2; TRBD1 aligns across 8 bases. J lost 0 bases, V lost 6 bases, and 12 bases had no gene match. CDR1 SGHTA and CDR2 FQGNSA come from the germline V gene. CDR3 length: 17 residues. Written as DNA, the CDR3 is TGTGCCAGCAGTCGTGAACCCTCGACAGGGGCTAACTATGGCTACACCTTC. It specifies CASSREPSTGANYGYTF.